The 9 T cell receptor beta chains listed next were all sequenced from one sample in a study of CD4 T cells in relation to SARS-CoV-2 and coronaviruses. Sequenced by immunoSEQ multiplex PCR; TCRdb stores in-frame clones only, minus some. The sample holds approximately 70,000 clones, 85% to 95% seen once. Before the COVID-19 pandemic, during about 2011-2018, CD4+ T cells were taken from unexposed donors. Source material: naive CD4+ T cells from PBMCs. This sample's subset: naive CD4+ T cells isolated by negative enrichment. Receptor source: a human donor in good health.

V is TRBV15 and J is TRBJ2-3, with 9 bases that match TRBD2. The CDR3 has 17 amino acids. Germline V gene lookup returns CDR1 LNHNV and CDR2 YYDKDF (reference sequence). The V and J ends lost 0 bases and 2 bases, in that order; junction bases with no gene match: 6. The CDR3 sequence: CATSRDIAGAATDTQYF. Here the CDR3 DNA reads TGTGCCACCAGCAGAGATATAGCGGGGGCCGCCACAGATACGCAGTATTTT.

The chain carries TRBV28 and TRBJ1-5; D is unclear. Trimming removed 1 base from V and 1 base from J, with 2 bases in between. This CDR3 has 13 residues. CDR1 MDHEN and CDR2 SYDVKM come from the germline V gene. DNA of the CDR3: TGTGCCAGCAGTTTATTAAGCAATCAGCCCCAGCATTTT. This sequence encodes CASSLLSNQPQHF.

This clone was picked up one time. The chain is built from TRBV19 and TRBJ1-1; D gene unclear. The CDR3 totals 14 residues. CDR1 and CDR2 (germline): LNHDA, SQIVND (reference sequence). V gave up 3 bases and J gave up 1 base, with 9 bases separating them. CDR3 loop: CASSIGPGNTEAFF. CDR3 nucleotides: TGTGCCAGTAGTATTGGTCCAGGGAACACTGAAGCTTTCTTT.

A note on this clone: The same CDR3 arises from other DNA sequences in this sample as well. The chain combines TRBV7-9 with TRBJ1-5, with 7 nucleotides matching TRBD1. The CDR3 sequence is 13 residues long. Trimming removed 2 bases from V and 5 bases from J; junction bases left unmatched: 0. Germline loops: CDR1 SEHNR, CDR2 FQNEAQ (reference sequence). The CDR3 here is CASSLQGDQPQHF. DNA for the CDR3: TGTGCCAGCAGCTTACAGGGGGATCAGCCCCAGCATTTT.

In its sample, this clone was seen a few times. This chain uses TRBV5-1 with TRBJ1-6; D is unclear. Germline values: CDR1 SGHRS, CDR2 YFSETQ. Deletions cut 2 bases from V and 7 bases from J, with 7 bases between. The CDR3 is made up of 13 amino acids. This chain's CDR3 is CASSFDDNSPLHF. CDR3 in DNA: TGCGCCAGCAGCTTCGATGACAATTCACCCCTCCACTTT.

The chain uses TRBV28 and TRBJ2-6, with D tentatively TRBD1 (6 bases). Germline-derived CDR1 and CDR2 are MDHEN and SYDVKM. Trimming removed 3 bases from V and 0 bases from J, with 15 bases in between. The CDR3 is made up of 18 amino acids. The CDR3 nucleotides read TGTGCCAGCAGTTTCCCCGGGACACCCCACTCTGGGGCCAACGTCCTGACTTTC. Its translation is CASSFPGTPHSGANVLTF.

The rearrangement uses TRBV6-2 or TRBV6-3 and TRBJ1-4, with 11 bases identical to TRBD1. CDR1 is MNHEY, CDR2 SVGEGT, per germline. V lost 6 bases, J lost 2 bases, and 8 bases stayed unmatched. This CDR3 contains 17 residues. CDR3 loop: CASSLRDRGSTNEKLFF. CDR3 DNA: TGTGCCAGCAGCCTCCGGGACAGGGGGTCTACTAATGAAAAACTGTTTTTT.

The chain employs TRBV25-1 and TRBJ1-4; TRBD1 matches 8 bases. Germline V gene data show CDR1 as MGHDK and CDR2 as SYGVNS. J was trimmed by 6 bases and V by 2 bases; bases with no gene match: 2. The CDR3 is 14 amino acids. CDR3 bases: TGTGCCAGCAGTGAAAACAGGGGGGATGAAAAACTGTTTTTT. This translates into CASSENRGDEKLFF.

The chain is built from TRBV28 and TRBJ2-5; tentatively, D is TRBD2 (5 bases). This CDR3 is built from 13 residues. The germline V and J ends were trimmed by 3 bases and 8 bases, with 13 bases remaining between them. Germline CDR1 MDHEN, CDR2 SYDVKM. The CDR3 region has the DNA TGTGCCAGCAGTTTGAGGGCGCCGAGCACCCAGTACTTC. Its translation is CASSLRAPSTQYF.